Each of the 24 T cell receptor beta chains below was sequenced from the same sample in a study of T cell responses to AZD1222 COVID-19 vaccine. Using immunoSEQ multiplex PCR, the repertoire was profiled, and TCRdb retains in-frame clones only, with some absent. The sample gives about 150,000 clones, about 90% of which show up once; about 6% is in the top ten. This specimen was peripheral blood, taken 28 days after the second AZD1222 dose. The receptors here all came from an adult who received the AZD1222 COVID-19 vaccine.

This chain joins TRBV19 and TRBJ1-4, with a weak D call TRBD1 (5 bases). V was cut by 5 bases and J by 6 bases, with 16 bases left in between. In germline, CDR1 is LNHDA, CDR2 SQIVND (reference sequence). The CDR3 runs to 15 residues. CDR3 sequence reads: CASSQNGGTYEKLFF. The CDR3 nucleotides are TGTGCCAGTAGTCAGAATGGAGGGACCTATGAAAAACTGTTTTTT.

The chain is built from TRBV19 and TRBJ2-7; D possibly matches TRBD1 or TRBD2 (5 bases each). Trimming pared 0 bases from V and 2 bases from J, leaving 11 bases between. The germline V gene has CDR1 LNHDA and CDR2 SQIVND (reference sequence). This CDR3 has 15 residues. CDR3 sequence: CASSIDWDGAYEQYF. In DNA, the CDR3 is TGTGCCAGTAGTATAGATTGGGACGGAGCCTACGAGCAGTACTTC.

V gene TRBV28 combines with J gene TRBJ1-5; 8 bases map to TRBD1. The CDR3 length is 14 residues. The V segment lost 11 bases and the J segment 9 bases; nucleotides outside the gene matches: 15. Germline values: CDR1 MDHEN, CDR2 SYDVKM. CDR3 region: CAGGGQGPAGPQHF. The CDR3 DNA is TGTGCCGGGGGTGGACAGGGTCCGGCTGGGCCCCAGCATTTT.

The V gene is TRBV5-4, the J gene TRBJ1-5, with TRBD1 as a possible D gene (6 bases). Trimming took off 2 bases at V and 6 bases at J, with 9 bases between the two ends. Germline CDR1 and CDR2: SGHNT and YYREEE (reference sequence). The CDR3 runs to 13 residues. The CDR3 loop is CASSLGGGQPQHF. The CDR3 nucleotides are TGTGCCAGCAGCTTAGGGGGGGGTCAGCCCCAGCATTTT.

The CDR3 loop reads CASSLSGTGYSPLHF. The CDR3 bases are TGTGCCAGCAGTTTGTCCGGGACAGGGTATTCACCCCTCCACTTT. The chain links TRBV28 to TRBJ1-6, with 9 bases matching TRBD1. The ends lost 3 bases at V and 8 bases at J; junction bases unmatched: 5. Germline V gene lookup returns CDR1 MDHEN and CDR2 SYDVKM. CDR3 length equals 15 residues. Filled out from reference TRBV28 and TRBJ1-6, the complete variable domain reads DVKVTQSSRYLVKRTGEKVFLECVQDMDHENMFWYRQDPGLGLRLIYFSYDVKMKEKGDIPEGYSVSREKKERFSLILESASTNQTSMYLCASSLSGTGYSPLHFGNGTRLTVT.

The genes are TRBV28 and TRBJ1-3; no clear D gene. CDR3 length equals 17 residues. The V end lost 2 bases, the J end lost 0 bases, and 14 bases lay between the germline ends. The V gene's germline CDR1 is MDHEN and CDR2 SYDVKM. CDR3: CASSLTGRGHSGNTIYF. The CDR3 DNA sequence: TGTGCCAGCAGTTTAACCGGACGGGGTCACTCTGGAAACACCATATATTTT.

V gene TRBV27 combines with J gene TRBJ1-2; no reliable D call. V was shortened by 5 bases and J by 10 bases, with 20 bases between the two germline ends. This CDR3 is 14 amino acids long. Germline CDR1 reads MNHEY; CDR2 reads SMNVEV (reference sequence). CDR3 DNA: TGTGCCAGCAGTCCAGAGCCCACTACCCGGGCCTACACCTTC. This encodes CASSPEPTTRAYTF.

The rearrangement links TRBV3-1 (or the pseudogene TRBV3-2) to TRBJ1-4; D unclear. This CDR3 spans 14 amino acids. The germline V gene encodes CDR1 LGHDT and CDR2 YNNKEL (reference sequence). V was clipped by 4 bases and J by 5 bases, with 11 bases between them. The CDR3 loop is CASSPAIANEKLFF. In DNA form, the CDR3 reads TGTGCCAGCAGCCCCGCGATAGCCAATGAAAAACTGTTTTTT.

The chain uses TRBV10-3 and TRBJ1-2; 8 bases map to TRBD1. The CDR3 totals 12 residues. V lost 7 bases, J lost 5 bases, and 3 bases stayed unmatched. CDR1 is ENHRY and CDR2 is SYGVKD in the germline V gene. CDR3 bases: TGTGCCATCACGAGACAGGGGTATGGCTACACCTTC. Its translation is CAITRQGYGYTF.

The CDR3 DNA is TGTGCCAGCACCGGAATGGGTAACCTTAACTATGGCTACACCTTC. Translated: CASTGMGNLNYGYTF. The chain joins TRBV28 to TRBJ1-2; no firm D call. Germline loops: CDR1 MDHEN, CDR2 SYDVKM. This CDR3 is 15 amino acids long. Trimming took 7 bases from V and 1 from J, leaving 16 bases between them.

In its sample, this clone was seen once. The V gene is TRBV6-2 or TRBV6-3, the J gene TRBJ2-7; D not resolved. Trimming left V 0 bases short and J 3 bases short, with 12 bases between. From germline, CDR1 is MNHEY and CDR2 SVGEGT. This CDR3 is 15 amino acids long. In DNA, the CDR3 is TGTGCCAGCAGTTACTCTGGGCACGCAAACTACGAGCAGTACTTC. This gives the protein CASSYSGHANYEQYF.

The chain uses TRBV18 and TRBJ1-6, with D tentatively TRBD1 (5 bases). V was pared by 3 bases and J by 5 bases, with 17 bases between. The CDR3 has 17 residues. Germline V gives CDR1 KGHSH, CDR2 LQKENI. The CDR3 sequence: CASSPIDGAPNNSPLHF. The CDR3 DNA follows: TGTGCCAGCTCACCGATCGACGGGGCGCCAAATAATTCACCCCTCCACTTT.

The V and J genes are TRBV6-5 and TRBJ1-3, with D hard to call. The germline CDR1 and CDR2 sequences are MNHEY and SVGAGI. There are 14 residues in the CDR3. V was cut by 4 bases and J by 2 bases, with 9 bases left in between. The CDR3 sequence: CASSFSWAGNTIYF. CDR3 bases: TGTGCCAGCAGTTTTTCATGGGCTGGAAACACCATATATTTT.

In DNA, the CDR3 is TGTGCCAGCAGCCTTGGCGGGACAGGGGGCTATGGCTACACCTTC. Translated: CASSLGGTGGYGYTF. V gene TRBV28 combines with J gene TRBJ1-2; TRBD1 matches 11 bases. The germline V gene has CDR1 MDHEN and CDR2 SYDVKM. With V trimmed by 6 bases and J by 4 bases, 7 bases remained unmatched. The CDR3 length is 15 residues.

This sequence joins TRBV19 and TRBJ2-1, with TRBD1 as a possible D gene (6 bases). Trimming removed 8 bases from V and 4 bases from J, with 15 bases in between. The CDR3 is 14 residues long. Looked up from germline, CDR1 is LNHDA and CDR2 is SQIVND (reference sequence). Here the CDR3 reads CASHREDRYNEQFF. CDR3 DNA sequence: TGTGCCAGTCACAGGGAAGACAGGTACAATGAGCAGTTCTTC.

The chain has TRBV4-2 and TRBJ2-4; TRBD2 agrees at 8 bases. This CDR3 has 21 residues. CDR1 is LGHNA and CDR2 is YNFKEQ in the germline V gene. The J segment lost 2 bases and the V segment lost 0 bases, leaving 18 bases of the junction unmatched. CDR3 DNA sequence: TGTGCCAGCAGCCAAGAAGGGCCGGGACTAGGGTTTTATGATCCCAAAAACATTCAGTACTTC. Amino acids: CASSQEGPGLGFYDPKNIQYF.

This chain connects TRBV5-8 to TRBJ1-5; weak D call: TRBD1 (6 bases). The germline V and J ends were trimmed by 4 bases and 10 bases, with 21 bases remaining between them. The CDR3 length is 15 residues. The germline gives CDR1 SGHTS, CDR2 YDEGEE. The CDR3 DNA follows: TGTGCCAGCAGCCTTTCGGGGGGGCTAGGTAGACCCCAGCATTTT. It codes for CASSLSGGLGRPQHF.

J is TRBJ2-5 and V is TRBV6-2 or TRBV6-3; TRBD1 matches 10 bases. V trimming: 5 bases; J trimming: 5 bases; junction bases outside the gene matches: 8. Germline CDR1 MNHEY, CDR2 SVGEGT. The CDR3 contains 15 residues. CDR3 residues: CASSKSTGGGETQYF. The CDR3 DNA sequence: TGTGCCAGCAGTAAATCGACAGGGGGCGGGGAGACCCAGTACTTC.

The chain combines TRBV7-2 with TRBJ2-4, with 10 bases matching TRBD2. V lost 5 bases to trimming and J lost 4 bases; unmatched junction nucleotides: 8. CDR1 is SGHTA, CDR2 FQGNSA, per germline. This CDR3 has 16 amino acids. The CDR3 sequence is CASSRGPSGSKNIQYF. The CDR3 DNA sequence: TGTGCCAGCAGCCGGGGGCCTAGCGGGAGTAAAAACATTCAGTACTTC.

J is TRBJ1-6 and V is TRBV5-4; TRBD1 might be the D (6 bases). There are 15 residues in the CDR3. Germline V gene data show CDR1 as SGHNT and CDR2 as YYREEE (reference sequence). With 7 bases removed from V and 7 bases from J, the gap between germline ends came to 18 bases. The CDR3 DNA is TGTGCCAGCTTCACTGCAGGGCAGGGGAATTCACCCCTCCACTTT. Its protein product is CASFTAGQGNSPLHF.

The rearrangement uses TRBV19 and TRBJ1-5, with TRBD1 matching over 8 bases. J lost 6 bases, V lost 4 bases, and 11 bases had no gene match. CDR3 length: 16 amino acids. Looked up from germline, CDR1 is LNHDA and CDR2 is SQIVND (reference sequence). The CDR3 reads CASSTSGQGPAQPQHF. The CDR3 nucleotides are TGTGCCAGTAGTACATCTGGACAGGGACCGGCTCAGCCCCAGCATTTT.

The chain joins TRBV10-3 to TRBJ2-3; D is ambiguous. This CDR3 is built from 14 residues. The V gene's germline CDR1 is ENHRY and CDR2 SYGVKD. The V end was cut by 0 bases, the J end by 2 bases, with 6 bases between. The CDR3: CAISESGPTDTQYF. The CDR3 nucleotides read TGTGCCATCAGTGAGTCTGGCCCCACAGATACGCAGTATTTT.

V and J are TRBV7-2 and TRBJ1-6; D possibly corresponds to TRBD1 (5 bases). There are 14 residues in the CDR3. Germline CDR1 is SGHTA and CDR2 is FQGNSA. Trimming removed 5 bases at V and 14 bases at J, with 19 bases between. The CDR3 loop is CASSVQGDSSTLHF. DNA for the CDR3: TGTGCCAGCAGCGTCCAAGGGGACTCGTCAACCCTCCACTTT.

As DNA, the CDR3 is TGTGCCAGTAGTATAGGAGTACTAGCGGGCTACGAGCAGTACTTC. Its translation is CASSIGVLAGYEQYF. This sequence joins TRBV19 and TRBJ2-7; 9 bases match TRBD2. CDR3 length: 15 residues. CDR1 and CDR2 from the germline V gene are LNHDA and SQIVND (reference sequence). V lost 1 base and J lost 3; bases outside the gene matches: 4.